Listed below are T cell receptor beta chains from one sample, sequenced in a study of identical twins. TCRdb reanalysed the 5' RACE reads using MiXCR and keeps one entry per CDR3 protein. The data show more than 1.5 million distinct CDR3 sequences, with around a third seen just once and about 0.27% held by the top ten. Source material: cord blood. All receptors derive from a newborn girl in good health. Each CDR3 is given with its conserved first and last residue. D genes are given only for firm matches.

j_call v_call d_call cdr3_aa
TRBJ2-5 TRBV4-1 - CASSQDWSGDQETQYF
TRBJ2-1 TRBV12-3/TRBV12-4 - CASSLAGWNANEQFF
TRBJ1-5 TRBV27 - CASSLSNSNQPQHF
- TRBV20-1 - CSAIGSSYNEQYF
TRBJ1-2 TRBV6-2/TRBV6-3 - CASSYRQDGYTF
TRBJ2-5 TRBV27 - CASSLRLALKETQYF
- TRBV9 TRBD1 CASSAPRQGLRETQYF
TRBJ1-2 TRBV12-3/TRBV12-4 - CASSFRAAWGYTF
TRBJ1-2 TRBV12-3/TRBV12-4 - CASSFGTLNGYTF
TRBJ1-6 TRBV7-2 - CASSLEGTIYNSPLHF
TRBJ1-1 TRBV12-3/TRBV12-4 - CASSLWTVNTEAFF
TRBJ1-1 TRBV29-1 - CSVTEYTEAFF
TRBJ2-2 TRBV29-1 TRBD1 CSGGQGGNTGELFF
TRBJ2-5 TRBV27 - CASSWAWGVTQYF
TRBJ2-1 TRBV4-1 TRBD2 CASSQDRGAGNEQFF
TRBJ1-4 TRBV29-1 TRBD1 CSVLTGSSEKLFF
TRBJ1-4 TRBV20-1 - CSARVPGEKLFF
TRBJ2-2 TRBV6-5 - CASSYSSREWDTGELFF
TRBJ2-1 TRBV7-6 TRBD2 CASSKLAGSNEQFF
TRBJ2-1 TRBV6-2/TRBV6-3 TRBD2 CASSYSIRRGVSYNEQFF
TRBJ1-2 TRBV27 - CASSFGGAYYGYTF
TRBJ1-4 TRBV28 TRBD1 CASSPGDRGGEKLFF
TRBJ2-7 TRBV11-2 - CASSLEGGLNSYEQYF
TRBJ1-1 TRBV3-1 - CASSHDYTEAFF
TRBJ2-3 TRBV6-5 - CASSRSHMVTDTPYF
- TRBV20-1 TRBD2 CSARSHLGTTSGRAYNEQYF
TRBJ1-2 TRBV5-1 - CASSTGNWGYGYTF
- TRBV14 - CASSNRAYNEQYF
TRBJ2-5 TRBV5-1 - CASSLAGPSVQETQYF
TRBJ2-3 TRBV20-1 - CSGGSTDTQYF
TRBJ1-6 TRBV12-3/TRBV12-4 TRBD1 CASRSGTGSSYNSPLHF
TRBJ2-7 TRBV9 - CASSVAWYNEQYF
TRBJ2-2 TRBV5-6 TRBD1 CASSPWTGTSTGELFF
TRBJ2-7 TRBV20-1 - CSALGGNYNEQYF
TRBJ1-1 TRBV29-1 - CSVWARRHTEAFF
TRBJ1-1 TRBV5-1 - CASSLPSATEAFF
TRBJ2-1 TRBV20-1 TRBD2 CSASRSGRASSYNEQFF
TRBJ2-2 TRBV12-3/TRBV12-4 TRBD1 CASSGQGRHTGELFF
TRBJ1-5 TRBV20-1 - CSARDSPNKRQPQHF
TRBJ2-1 TRBV27 TRBD1 CASKGTGPYNEQFF
TRBJ1-1 TRBV10-3 - CAISQTGLNTEAFF
TRBJ2-7 TRBV20-1 - CSARDPESSYEQYF
TRBJ2-7 TRBV4-2 TRBD2 CASSQEPSGVYNEQYF
TRBJ2-3 TRBV20-1 TRBD2 CSARLAPKRTDTQYF
TRBJ1-4 TRBV15 - CATSRKGPDNEKLFF
TRBJ2-2 TRBV5-1 TRBD2 CASSVGLAGGYTGELFF
TRBJ2-1 TRBV5-1 - CASGSRDSLKNEQFF
- TRBV20-1 TRBD2 CSGVSAGGGIEQYF
TRBJ2-1 TRBV20-1 - CSASSYRGLPEGSYNEQFF
TRBJ2-1 TRBV10-2 - CASSEVAAEQFF
TRBJ2-7 TRBV28 TRBD2 CASSTPLAGGMREQYF
TRBJ1-4 TRBV6-1 - CASTRRGIEKLFF
TRBJ2-3 TRBV7-2 - CASSLGRGRIDTQYF
- TRBV5-1 - CASSLGAAPYNEQYF
TRBJ2-7 TRBV4-1 - CASSQEETGYEQYF
TRBJ2-1 TRBV7-9 - CVSSLIWGGQFF
TRBJ2-5 TRBV28 - CASSLPKPFQETQYF
TRBJ2-1 TRBV20-1 TRBD2 CNASGTSGYQYYNEQFF
TRBJ2-7 TRBV7-9 - CASSSLGELNEQYF